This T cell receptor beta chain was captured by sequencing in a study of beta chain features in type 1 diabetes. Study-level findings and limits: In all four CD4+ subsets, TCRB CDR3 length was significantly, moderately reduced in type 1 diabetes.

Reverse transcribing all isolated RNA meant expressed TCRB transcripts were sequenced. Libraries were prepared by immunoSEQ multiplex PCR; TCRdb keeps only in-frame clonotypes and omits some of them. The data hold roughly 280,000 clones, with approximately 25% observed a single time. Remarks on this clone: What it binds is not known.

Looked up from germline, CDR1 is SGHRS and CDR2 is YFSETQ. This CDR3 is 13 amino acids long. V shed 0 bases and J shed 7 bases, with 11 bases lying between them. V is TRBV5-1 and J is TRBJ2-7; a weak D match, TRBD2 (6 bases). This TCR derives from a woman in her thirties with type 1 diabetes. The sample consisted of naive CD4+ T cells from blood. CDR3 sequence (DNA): TGCGCCAGCAGCTTGGGGGAGGTGGGGGAGCAGTACTTC. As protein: CASSLGEVGEQYF.